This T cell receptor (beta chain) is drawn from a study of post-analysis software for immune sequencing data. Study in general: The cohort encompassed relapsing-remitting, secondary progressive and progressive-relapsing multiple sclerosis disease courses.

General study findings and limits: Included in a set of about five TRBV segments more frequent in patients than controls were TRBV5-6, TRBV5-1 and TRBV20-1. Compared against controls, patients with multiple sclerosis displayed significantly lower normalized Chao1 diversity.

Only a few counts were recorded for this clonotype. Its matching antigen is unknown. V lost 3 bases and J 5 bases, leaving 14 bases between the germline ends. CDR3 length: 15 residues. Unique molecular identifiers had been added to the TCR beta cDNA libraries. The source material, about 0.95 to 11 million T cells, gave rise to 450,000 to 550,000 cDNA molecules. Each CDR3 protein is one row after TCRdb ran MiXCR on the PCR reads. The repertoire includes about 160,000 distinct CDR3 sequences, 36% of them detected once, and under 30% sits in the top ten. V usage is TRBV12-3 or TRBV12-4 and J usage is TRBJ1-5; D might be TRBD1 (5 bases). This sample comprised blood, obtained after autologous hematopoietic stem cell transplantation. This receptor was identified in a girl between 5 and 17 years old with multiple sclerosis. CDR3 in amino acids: CASSFLAGPDQPQHF. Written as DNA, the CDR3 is TGTGCCAGCAGTTTCCTGGCAGGGCCGGATCAGCCCCAGCATTTT.